This TCR beta chain comes out of a study of healthy donors' naive CD4 and CD8 T cells. Study context: All functional IMGT TCR alpha variants were covered by new primers.

Each TCR library used approximately 500 ng of total RNA and a linear amplification protocol. MiXCR was run by TCRdb on the reads, yielding one entry per CDR3 protein. This table holds around 180,000 distinct CDR3 sequences, around three quarters found once. Germline CDR1 reads LNHDA; CDR2 reads SQIVND (reference sequence). This CDR3 contains 16 residues. V was shortened by 6 bases and J by 0 bases, with 18 bases between the two germline ends. The J gene is TRBJ2-7, the V gene TRBV19; TRBD2 might be the D (6 bases). This receptor was obtained from a pool of human donors in good health; the sample pools cells from several healthy donors. Specimen: naive CD4+ and CD8+ T cells sorted from blood, pooled from several donors. This chain's CDR3 is CASRKGLDGSSYEQYF. CDR3 bases: TGTGCCAGTAGGAAGGGTTTGGACGGGAGCTCCTACGAGCAGTACTTC.